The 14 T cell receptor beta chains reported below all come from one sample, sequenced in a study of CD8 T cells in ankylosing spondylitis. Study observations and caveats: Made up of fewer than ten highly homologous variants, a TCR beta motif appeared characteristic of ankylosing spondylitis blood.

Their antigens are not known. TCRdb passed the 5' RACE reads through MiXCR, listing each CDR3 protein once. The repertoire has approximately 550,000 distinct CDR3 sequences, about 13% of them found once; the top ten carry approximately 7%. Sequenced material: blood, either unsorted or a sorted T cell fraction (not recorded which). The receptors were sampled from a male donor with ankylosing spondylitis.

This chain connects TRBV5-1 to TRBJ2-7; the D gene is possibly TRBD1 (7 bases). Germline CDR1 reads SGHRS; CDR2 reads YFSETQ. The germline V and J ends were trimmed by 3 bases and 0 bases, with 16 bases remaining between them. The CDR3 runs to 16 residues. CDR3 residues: CASSSPPGGSSYEQYF. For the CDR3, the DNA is TGCGCCAGCAGCTCGCCCCCAGGGGGGAGCTCCTACGAGCAGTACTTC.

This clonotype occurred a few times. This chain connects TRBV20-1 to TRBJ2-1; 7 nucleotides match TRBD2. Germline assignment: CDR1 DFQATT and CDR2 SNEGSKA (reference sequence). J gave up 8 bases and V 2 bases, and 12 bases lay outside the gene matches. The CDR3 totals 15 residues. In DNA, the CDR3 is TGCAGTGCTAGACGTGGACATTGGGAGGGCTATGAGCAGTTCTTC. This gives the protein CSARRGHWEGYEQFF.

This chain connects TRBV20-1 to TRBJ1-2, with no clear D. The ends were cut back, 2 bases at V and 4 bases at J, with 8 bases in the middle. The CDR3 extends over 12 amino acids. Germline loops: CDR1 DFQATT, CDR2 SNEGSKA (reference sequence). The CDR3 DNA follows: TGCAGTGCTAGACAAGAGGGCTATGGCTACACCTTC. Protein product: CSARQEGYGYTF.

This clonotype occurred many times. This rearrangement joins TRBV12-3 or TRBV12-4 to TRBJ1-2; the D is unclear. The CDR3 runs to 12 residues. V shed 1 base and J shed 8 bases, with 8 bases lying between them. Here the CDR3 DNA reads TGTGCCAGCAGTTTAGTGACCTCAGGCTACACCTTC. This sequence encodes CASSLVTSGYTF.

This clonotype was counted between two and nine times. This CDR3 is CASTSLRDYEQYF. As DNA, the CDR3 is TGTGCCAGCACCTCCCTCCGGGACTACGAGCAGTACTTC. The chain carries TRBV6-2 or TRBV6-3 and TRBJ2-7; D perhaps matches TRBD2 (5 bases). The CDR3 runs to 13 residues. Germline CDR1 reads MNHEY; CDR2 reads SVGEGT. The ends were cut back, 7 bases at V and 3 bases at J, with 13 bases in the middle.

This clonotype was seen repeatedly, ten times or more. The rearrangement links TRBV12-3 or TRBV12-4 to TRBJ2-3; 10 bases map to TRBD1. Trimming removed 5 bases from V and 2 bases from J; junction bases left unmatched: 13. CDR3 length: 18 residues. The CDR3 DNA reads TGTGCCAGCAGTCCGCAGATTGTCGGGACAGGGGACACAGATACGCAGTATTTT. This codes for CASSPQIVGTGDTDTQYF.

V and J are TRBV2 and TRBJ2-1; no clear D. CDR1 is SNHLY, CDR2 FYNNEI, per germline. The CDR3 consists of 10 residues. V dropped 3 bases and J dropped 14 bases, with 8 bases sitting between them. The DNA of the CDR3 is TGTGCCAGCAGTGATTATAAAGAGTTCTTC. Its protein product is CASSDYKEFF.

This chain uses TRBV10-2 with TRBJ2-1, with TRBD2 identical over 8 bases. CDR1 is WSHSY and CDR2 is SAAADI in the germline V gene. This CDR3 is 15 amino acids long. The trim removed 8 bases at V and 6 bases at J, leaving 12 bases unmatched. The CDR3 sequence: CASDFTSGWGNEQFF. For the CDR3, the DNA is TGCGCCAGCGACTTTACTAGCGGATGGGGCAATGAGCAGTTCTTC.

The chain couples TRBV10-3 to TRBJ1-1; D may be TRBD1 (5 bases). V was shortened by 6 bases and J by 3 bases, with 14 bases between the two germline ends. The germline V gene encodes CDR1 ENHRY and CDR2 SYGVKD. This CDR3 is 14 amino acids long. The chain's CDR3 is CAISIDGGDTEAFF. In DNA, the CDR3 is TGTGCCATCAGCATTGACGGGGGTGACACTGAAGCTTTCTTT.

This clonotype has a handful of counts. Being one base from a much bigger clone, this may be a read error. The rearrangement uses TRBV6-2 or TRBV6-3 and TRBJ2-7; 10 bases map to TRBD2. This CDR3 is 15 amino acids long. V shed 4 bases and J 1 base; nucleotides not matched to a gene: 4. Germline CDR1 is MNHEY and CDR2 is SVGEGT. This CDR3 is CASSLGLAASYEQYF. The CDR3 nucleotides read TGTGCCAGCAGTTTAGGACTAGCGGCATCCTACGAGCAGTACTTC.

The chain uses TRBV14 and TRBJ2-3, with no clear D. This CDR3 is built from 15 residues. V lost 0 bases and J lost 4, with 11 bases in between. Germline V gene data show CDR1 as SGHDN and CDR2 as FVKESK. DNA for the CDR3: TGTGCCAGCAGCCAAGACTCGACTCCGCCAGATACGCAGTATTTT. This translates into CASSQDSTPPDTQYF.

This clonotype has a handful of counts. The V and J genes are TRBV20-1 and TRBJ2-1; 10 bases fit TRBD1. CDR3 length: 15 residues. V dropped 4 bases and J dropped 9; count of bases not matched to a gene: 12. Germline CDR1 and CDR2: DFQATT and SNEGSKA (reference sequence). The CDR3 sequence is CSATSPRDRGFEQFF. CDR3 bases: TGCAGTGCTACAAGCCCCCGGGACAGGGGATTTGAGCAGTTCTTC.

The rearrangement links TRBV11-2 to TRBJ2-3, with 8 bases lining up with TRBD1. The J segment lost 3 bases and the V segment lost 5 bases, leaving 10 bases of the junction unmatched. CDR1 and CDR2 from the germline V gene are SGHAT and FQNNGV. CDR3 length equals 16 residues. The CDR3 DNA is TGTGCCAGCAGCCCAATCCCGGACAGGGTGACAGATACGCAGTATTTT. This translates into CASSPIPDRVTDTQYF.

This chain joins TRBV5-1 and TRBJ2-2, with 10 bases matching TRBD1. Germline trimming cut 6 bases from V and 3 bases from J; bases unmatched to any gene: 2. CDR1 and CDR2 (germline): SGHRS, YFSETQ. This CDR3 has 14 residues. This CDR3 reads CASMTGGHTGELFF. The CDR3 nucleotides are TGCGCCAGCATGACAGGGGGCCACACCGGGGAGCTGTTTTTT.